This note documents a single T cell receptor beta chain sequence. This record comes from a study of Tregs in tolerant kidney transplant recipients. Repertoires were generated with immunoSEQ multiplex PCR, while TCRdb's copy carries only in-frame clones and drops some. The data hold more than 95,000 clones, with 92% observed a single time. The sequence was obtained from a human donor in good health. Sequencing was carried out using CD4+ T cells from blood.

Here the CDR3 DNA reads TGTGCCAGCAGCTCCCGGGACGGGGGCTCCTACAATGAGCAGTTCTTC. Translated, it gives CASSSRDGGSYNEQFF. This chain uses TRBV5-4 with TRBJ2-1; possible D gene TRBD2, 6 bases. Germline V gene sequence: CDR1 SGHNT, CDR2 YYREEE (reference sequence). With 3 bases removed from V and 0 bases from J, the gap between germline ends came to 13 bases. This CDR3 has 16 amino acids.